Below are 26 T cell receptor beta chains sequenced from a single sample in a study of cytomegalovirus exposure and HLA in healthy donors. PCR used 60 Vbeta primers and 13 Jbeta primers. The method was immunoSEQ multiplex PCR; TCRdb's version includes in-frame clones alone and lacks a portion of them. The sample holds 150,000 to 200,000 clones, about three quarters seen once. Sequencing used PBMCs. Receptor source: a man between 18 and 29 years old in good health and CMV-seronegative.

CDR3 nucleotide sequence: TGTGCCAGCAGCACCGGGACAGGGACCTTCTCCTACGAGCAGTACTTC. This translates into CASSTGTGTFSYEQYF. J is TRBJ2-7 and V is TRBV5-6; 9 nucleotides align to TRBD1. The CDR3 totals 16 residues. The V segment lost 4 bases and the J segment 0 bases; nucleotides outside the gene matches: 8. The germline V gene encodes CDR1 SGHDT and CDR2 YYEEEE.

For the CDR3, the DNA is TGTGCCAGCAGCTTCGCCTCCGAGCAGTACTTC. This translates into CASSFASEQYF. The V call is TRBV7-9, the J call TRBJ2-5; D remains ambiguous. The J call may be wrong; the DNA end is better matched by TRBJ2-7. Germline values: CDR1 SEHNR, CDR2 FQNEAQ (reference sequence). This CDR3 spans 11 amino acids.

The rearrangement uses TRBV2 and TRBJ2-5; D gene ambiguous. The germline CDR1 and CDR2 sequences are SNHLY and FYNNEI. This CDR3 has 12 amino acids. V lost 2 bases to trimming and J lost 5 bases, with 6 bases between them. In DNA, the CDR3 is TGTGCCAGCAGTGAAAACTTGGAGACCCAGTACTTC. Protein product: CASSENLETQYF.

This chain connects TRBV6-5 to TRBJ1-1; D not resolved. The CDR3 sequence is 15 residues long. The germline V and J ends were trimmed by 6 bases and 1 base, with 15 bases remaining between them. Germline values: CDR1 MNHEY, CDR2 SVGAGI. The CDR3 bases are TGTGCCAGCAGCCCTGCCCTAAACCCGAACACTGAAGCTTTCTTT. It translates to CASSPALNPNTEAFF.

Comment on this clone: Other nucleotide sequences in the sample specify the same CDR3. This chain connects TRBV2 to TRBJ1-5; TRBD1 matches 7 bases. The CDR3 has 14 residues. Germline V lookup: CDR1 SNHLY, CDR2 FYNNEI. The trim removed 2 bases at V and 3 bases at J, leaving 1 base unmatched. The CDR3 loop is CASSEQGVNQPQHF. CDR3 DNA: TGTGCCAGCAGTGAACAGGGGGTCAATCAGCCCCAGCATTTT.

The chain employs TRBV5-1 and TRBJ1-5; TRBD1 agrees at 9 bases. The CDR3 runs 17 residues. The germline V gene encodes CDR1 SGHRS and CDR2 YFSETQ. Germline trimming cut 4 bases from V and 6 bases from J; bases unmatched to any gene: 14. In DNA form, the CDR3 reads TGCGCCAGCAGCCCGGGGCCGGGACAGGGCTTTAGTCAGCCCCAGCATTTT. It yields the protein CASSPGPGQGFSQPQHF.

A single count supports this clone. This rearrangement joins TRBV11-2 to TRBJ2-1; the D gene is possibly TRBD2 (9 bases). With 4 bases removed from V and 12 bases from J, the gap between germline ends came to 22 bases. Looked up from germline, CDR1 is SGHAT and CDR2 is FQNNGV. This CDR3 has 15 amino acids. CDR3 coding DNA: TGTGCCAGCAGCTCATCCGGGACAGGCGGGAGGGTGCAGTTCTTC. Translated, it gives CASSSSGTGGRVQFF.

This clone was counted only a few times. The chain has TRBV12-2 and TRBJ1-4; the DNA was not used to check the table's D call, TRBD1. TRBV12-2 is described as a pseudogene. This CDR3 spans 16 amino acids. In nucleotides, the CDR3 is TGTGCAAGTCGCTCCCCCCCAGGCAGGGTGAGGGAAAAACTGTTTTTT. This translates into CASRSPPGRVREKLFF.

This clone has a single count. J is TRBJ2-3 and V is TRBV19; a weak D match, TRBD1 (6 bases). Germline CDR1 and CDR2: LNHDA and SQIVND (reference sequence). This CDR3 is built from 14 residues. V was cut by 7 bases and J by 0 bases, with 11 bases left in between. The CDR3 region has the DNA TGTGCCAGTAACATAGGACAGAGCACAGATACGCAGTATTTT. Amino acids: CASNIGQSTDTQYF.

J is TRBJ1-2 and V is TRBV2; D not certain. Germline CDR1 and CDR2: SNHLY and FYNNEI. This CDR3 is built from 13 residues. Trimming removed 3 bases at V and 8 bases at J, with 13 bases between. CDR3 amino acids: CASSDRKAGGYTF. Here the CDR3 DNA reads TGTGCCAGCAGTGATAGAAAAGCGGGGGGCTACACCTTC.

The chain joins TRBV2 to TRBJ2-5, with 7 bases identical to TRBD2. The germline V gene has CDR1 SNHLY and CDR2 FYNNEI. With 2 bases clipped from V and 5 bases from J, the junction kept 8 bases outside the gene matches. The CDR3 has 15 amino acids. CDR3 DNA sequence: TGTGCCAGCAGTGAACCACCGACTAGCCAGGAGACCCAGTACTTC. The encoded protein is CASSEPPTSQETQYF.

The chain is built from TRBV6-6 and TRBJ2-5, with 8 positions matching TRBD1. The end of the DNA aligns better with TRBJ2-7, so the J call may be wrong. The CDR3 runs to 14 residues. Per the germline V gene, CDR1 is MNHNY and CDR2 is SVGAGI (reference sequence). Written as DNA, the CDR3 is TGTGCCAGCAGTCGACAGGGGCGAACCTACGAGCAGTACTTC. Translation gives CASSRQGRTYEQYF.

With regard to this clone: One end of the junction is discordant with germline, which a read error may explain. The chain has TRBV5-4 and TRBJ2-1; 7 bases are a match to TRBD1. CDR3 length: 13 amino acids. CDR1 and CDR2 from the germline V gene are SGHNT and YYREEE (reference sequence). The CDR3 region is CASKAFPATGVLF. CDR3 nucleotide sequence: TGTGCCAGCAAAGCCTTCCCCGCTACAGGGGTGCTCTTC.

This chain's CDR3 is CASRSNNPGQGTDTQYF. CDR3 DNA sequence: TGTGCCAGCAGATCCAACAACCCGGGACAGGGTACAGATACGCAGTATTTT. The V gene is TRBV11-2, the J gene TRBJ2-3; 9 bases fit TRBD1. V lost 6 bases, J lost 3 bases, and 13 bases stayed unmatched. The CDR3 runs 17 residues. Germline lookup yields CDR1 SGHAT and CDR2 FQNNGV.

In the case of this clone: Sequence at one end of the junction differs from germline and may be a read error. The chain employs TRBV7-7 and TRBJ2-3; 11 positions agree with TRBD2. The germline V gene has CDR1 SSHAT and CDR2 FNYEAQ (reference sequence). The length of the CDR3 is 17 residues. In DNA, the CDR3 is TGTGCTAGCAGCCCGGTACCGACTAGCGGGAACACAGATACGCAGTATTTT. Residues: CASSPVPTSGNTDTQYF.

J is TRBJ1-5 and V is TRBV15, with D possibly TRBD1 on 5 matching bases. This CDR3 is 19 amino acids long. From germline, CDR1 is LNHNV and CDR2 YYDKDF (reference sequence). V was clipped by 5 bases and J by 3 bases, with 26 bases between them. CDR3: CATSLETVKTVYPNQPQHF. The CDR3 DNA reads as TGTGCCACCAGCCTTGAGACCGTTAAGACAGTTTATCCCAATCAGCCCCAGCATTTT.

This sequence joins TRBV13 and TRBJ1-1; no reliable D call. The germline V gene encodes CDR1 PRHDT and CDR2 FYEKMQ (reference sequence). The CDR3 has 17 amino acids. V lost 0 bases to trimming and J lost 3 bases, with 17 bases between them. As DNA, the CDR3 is TGTGCCAGCAGCTTAGGCCTAGGAGATCAATCGGACACTGAAGCTTTCTTT. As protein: CASSLGLGDQSDTEAFF.

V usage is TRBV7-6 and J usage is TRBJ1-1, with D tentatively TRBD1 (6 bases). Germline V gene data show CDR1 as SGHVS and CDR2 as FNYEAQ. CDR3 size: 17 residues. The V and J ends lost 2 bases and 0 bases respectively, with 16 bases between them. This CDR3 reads CASSLIGFDRMNTEAFF. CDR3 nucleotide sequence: TGTGCCAGCAGCTTAATTGGGTTTGACAGGATGAACACTGAAGCTTTCTTT.

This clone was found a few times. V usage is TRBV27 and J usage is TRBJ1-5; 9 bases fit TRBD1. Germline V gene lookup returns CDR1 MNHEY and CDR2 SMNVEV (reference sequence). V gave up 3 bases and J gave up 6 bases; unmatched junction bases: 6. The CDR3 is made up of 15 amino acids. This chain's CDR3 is CASSFGGQGSQPQHF. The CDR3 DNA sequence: TGTGCCAGCAGTTTCGGGGGACAGGGAAGTCAGCCCCAGCATTTT.

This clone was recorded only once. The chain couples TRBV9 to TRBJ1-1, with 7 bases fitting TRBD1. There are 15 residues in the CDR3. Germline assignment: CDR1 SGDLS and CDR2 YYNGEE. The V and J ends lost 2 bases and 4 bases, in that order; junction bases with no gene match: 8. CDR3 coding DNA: TGTGCCAGCAGCGTCGTCCCAACAGGGGTCACTGAAGCTTTCTTT. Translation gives CASSVVPTGVTEAFF.

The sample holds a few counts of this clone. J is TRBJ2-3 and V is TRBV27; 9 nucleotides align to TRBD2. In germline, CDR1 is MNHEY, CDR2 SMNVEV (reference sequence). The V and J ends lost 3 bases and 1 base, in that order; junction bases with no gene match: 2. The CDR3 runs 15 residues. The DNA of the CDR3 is TGTGCCAGCAGTTTCCAGCGGGGGGGCACAGATACGCAGTATTTT. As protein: CASSFQRGGTDTQYF.

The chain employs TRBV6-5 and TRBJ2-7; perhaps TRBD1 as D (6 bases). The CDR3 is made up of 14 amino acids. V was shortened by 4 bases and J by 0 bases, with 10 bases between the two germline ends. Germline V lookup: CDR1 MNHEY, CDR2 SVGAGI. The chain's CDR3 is CASSSGQTSYEQYF. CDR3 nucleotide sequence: TGTGCCAGCAGTTCAGGACAGACCTCCTACGAGCAGTACTTC.

DNA of the CDR3: TGTGCCATCAGTGACCCGTCCGAGGGAGGGGCTGAAGCTTTCTTT. Encoded protein: CAISDPSEGGAEAFF. V and J are TRBV10-3 and TRBJ1-1; tentatively, D is TRBD1 (5 bases). Germline V CDR1 and CDR2: ENHRY, SYGVKD. The CDR3 has 15 amino acids. Trimming left V 3 bases short and J 6 bases short, with 17 bases between.

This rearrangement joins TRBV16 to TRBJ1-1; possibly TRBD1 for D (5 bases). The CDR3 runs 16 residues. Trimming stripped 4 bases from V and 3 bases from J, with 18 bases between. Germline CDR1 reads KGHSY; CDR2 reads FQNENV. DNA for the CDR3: TGTGCCAGCAGCCGCCTGGGGCACCTAACTTACACTGAAGCTTTCTTT. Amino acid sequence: CASSRLGHLTYTEAFF. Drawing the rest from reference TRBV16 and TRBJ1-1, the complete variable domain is GEEVAQTPKHLVRGEGQKAKLYCAPIKGHSYVFWYQQVLKNEFKFLISFQNENVFDETGMPKERFSAKCLPNSPCSLEIQATKLEDSAVYFCASSRLGHLTYTEAFFGQGTRLTVV.

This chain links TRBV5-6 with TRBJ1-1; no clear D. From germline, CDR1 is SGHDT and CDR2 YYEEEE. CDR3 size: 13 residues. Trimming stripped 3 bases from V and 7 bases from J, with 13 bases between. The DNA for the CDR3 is TGTGCCAGCAGCTCGAAGGTCGGGTTTGAAGCTTTCTTT. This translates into CASSSKVGFEAFF.

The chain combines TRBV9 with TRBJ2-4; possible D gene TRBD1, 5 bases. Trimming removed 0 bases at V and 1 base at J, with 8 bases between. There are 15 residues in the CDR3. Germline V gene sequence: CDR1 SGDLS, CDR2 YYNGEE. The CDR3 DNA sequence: TGTGCCAGCAGCGTAGCTCCAGGGGCCAAAAACATTCAGTACTTC. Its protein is CASSVAPGAKNIQYF.